This TCR beta chain was recovered during a study of glioma-infiltrating T cells. V was pared by 6 bases and J by 4 bases, with 21 bases between. CDR3 length: 17 amino acids. CDR1 LNHDA and CDR2 SQIVND come from the germline V gene (reference sequence). Using RNA template, CDR3s of TCR alpha and beta were amplified with iRepertoire arm-PCR. For one-step reverse transcription and amplification, 100-400 ng of tissue mRNA or PBMC total RNA was used. TCRdb redid the calling of the multiplex PCR reads with MiXCR, one entry per CDR3 protein. The data hold about 140,000 distinct CDR3 sequences, with approximately 40% observed a single time.

The TCR comes from a human donor with low-grade glioma or glioblastoma, undergoing nonglioma brain surgery, or in good health (not recorded which). The sample was glioma tissue, nonneoplastic brain tissue, or PBMCs (not recorded which). The rearrangement joins TRBV19 to TRBJ2-2, with D possibly being TRBD2 (6 bases). CDR3 sequence: CASRNAFRGGGTGELFF. CDR3 DNA: TGTGCCAGTAGGAATGCGTTTAGGGGAGGAGGCACCGGGGAGCTGTTTTTT.